This entry lists 11 T cell receptor beta chains sequenced from one sample in a study of blood T cells in healthy people across ages. Together with a sample-barcoded 5' primer, a J-beta primer mix was included in a second PCR lasting roughly 6 to 12 cycles. Each CDR3 protein gets one entry after TCRdb re-called the 5' RACE reads with MiXCR. The sample contains about 1.7 million distinct CDR3 sequences, approximately 30% of which appear only once. The sequenced sample consisted of blood. The receptors were sampled from a woman in her 30s in good health.

In its sample, this clonotype was seen a few times. This chain joins TRBV30 and TRBJ1-2; TRBD1 matches 7 bases. CDR3 length: 14 amino acids. Trimming cost V 4 bases and J 0 bases; bases outside gene matches: 5. CDR1 and CDR2 (germline): GTSNPN, SVGIG (reference sequence). CDR3 coding DNA: TGTGCCTGGAAAGTGACAGGGCCTAACTATGGCTACACCTTC. It specifies CAWKVTGPNYGYTF. The full variable domain, in which reference TRBV30 and TRBJ1-2 provide the parts outside the CDR3, is SQTIHQWPATLVQPVGSPLSLECTVEGTSNPNLYWYRQAAGRGLQLLFYSVGIGQISSEVPQNLSASRPQDRQFILSSKKLLLSDSGFYLCAWKVTGPNYGYTFGSGTRLTVV.

This clonotype turned up a few times. The V and J genes are TRBV4-3 and TRBJ2-1; D assignment may be TRBD1 or TRBD2 (5 bases each). Trimming removed 8 bases from V and 8 bases from J, with 13 bases in between. This CDR3 is 12 amino acids long. In germline, CDR1 is LGHNA, CDR2 YSLEER. In DNA form, the CDR3 reads TGCGCCAGCCAAGATGTGGGGGATGAGCAGTTCTTC. It yields the protein CASQDVGDEQFF.

The chain couples TRBV7-9 to TRBJ2-5; no clear D. Germline V gene data show CDR1 as SEHNR and CDR2 as FQNEAQ (reference sequence). This CDR3 region has 14 residues. V lost 5 bases and J lost 3, with 13 bases in between. The DNA for the CDR3 is TGTGCCAGCAGCAATAGTCGAACCGAAGAGACCCAGTACTTC. This translates into CASSNSRTEETQYF.

V and J are TRBV20-1 and TRBJ2-1; 11 bases map to TRBD2. The CDR3 extends over 15 amino acids. Germline loops: CDR1 DFQATT, CDR2 SNEGSKA (reference sequence). V shed 5 bases, J shed 7 bases, and the junction held 10 bases outside the gene matches. This CDR3 is CSAPRAASGRNEQFF. The DNA for the CDR3 is TGCAGTGCTCCCAGAGCCGCTAGCGGGAGGAATGAGCAGTTCTTC.

The rearrangement joins TRBV2 to TRBJ1-5; no definite D call. Per the germline V gene, CDR1 is SNHLY and CDR2 is FYNNEI. The CDR3 contains 14 residues. Trimming shortened V by 8 bases and J by 7 bases, and 18 bases separated the two germline ends. The CDR3 loop reads CASHDYGVNQPQHF. The CDR3, as DNA: TGTGCCAGCCACGATTACGGGGTTAACCAGCCCCAGCATTTT.

This clonotype was counted ten times or more. The chain couples TRBV20-1 to TRBJ2-7; D assignment may be TRBD1 or TRBD2 (5 bases each). The germline gives CDR1 DFQATT, CDR2 SNEGSKA (reference sequence). The CDR3 runs to 13 residues. Trimming shortened V by 5 bases and J by 1 base, and 12 bases separated the two germline ends. The DNA for the CDR3 is TGCAGTGCTTACCGGGACCTATCCTACGAGCAGTACTTC. This encodes CSAYRDLSYEQYF.

This clonotype was detected only a few times. This sequence joins TRBV19 and TRBJ2-3; no definite D call. The ends were cut back, 0 bases at V and 9 bases at J, with 13 bases in the middle. CDR1 LNHDA and CDR2 SQIVND come from the germline V gene (reference sequence). The CDR3 contains 14 residues. The CDR3 loop reads CASSIDPTRPTQYF. DNA of the CDR3: TGTGCCAGTAGTATAGATCCAACCCGGCCGACGCAGTATTTT. Drawing the rest from reference TRBV19 and TRBJ2-3, the complete variable domain is DGGITQSPKYLFRKEGQNVTLSCEQNLNHDAMYWYRQDPGQGLRLIYYSQIVNDFQKGDIAEGYSVSREKKESFPLTVTSAQKNPTAFYLCASSIDPTRPTQYFGPGTRLTVL.

This clonotype was seen a few times. A read error may explain this, as a much larger clone is one base away. The chain has TRBV12-3 or TRBV12-4 and TRBJ2-7, with D tentatively TRBD2 (7 bases). Trimming cost V 4 bases and J 2 bases, with 12 bases left between them. The CDR3 is made up of 14 amino acids. In DNA, the CDR3 is TGTGCCAGCAGTTGGGCGGGGGACACCTACGAGCAGTACTTC. Protein sequence: CASSWAGDTYEQYF.

This clonotype was detected ten times or more. V usage is TRBV4-3 and J usage is TRBJ2-7, with D tentatively TRBD1 (8 bases). Trimming shortened V by 2 bases and J by 1 base, and 21 bases separated the two germline ends. Germline loops: CDR1 LGHNA, CDR2 YSLEER. This CDR3 has 18 amino acids. The chain's CDR3 is CASSQITGGEAPSYEQYF. CDR3 nucleotides: TGCGCCAGCAGCCAAATAACAGGGGGGGAAGCCCCGTCCTACGAGCAGTACTTC.

The rearrangement links TRBV28 to TRBJ1-1; 8 bases are a match to TRBD1. The J segment lost 1 base and the V segment lost 4 bases, leaving 5 bases of the junction unmatched. CDR1 is MDHEN, CDR2 SYDVKM, per germline. The length of the CDR3 is 15 residues. As DNA, the CDR3 is TGTGCCAGCAGTTGGATGGACAGGGAGAACACTGAAGCTTTCTTT. It codes for CASSWMDRENTEAFF.

As regards this clonotype: A junction boundary mismatches the germline segment, possibly from a read error. J is TRBJ2-7 and V is TRBV20-1, with a tentative D call TRBD1 (6 bases). This CDR3 contains 12 residues. Germline CDR1 DFQATT, CDR2 SNEGSKA (reference sequence). The CDR3 reads CSAQGQAYEQYF. CDR3 sequence (DNA): TGCAGTGCTCAGGGGCAGGCCTACGAGCAGTACTTT.